The 24 T cell receptor beta chains in this list originate from one sample, sequenced in a study of post-analysis software for immune sequencing data (dated by TCRdb to about 2015). Preparation of the library involved PCR. TCRdb shows the sequencer as Illumina HiSeq 2500. To reduce PCR and sequencing biases, unique molecular identifiers were incorporated into the TCR beta cDNA libraries. TCRdb reran the public reads through fastp at Q25 and MiXCR, keeping productive beta chains. Each entry merges the rows of one CDR3 protein and shows their most common DNA and genes. In all, the sample holds about 400,000 distinct CDR3 sequences, and about a third of those were seen once. The top ten hold about an eighth of the sample. Beyond this particular receptor, the publication reports: Patients showed significantly higher frequencies than controls for a handful of TRBV segments, among them TRBV5-6, TRBV5-1 and TRBV20-1.

Antigens of these TCRs are unknown. The specimen was blood. The receptors shown here come from a girl aged 10 to 17 with multiple sclerosis.

The chain joins TRBV12-3 or TRBV12-4 to TRBJ2-7, with a weak D call TRBD2 (6 bases). V shed 5 bases and J shed 0 bases, with 14 bases lying between them. The CDR3 extends over 15 amino acids. The CDR3 coding sequence is TGTGCCAGCAGTCCGGGACTCGTAGGCTCCTACGAGCAGTACTTC. Amino acid sequence: CASSPGLVGSYEQYF.

The rearrangement links TRBV5-5 to TRBJ2-5; unclear D gene. The DNA end is more similar to TRBJ2-7, so the J call may be wrong. The CDR3 has 15 amino acids. Germline V gene data show CDR1 as SGHKS and CDR2 as YYEKEE (reference sequence). Here the CDR3 DNA reads TGTGCCAGCAGCTTGGCTTTCAGAGGAAGGTACGAGCAGTACTTC. It yields the protein CASSLAFRGRYEQYF.

Here the CDR3 reads CASSWPARGDNEQFF. CDR3 in DNA: TGTGCCAGCAGCTGGCCGGCCCGAGGGGACAATGAGCAGTTCTTC. This chain connects TRBV3-1 to TRBJ2-1; either TRBD1 or TRBD2 may supply D (5 bases each). CDR3 size: 15 residues. V was cut by 5 bases and J by 5 bases, with 16 bases left in between. Germline V CDR1 and CDR2: LGHDT, YNNKEL (reference sequence).

This clonotype has a handful of counts. V is TRBV4-3 and J is TRBJ1-2; D is unclear. Germline assignment: CDR1 LGHNA and CDR2 YSLEER. The CDR3 is 17 residues long. V lost 0 bases to trimming and J lost 0 bases, with 14 bases between them. The CDR3 loop is CASSQEAKSYSNYGYTF. The CDR3 bases are TGCGCCAGCAGCCAAGAGGCAAAGAGCTACTCTAACTATGGCTACACCTTC.

This chain uses TRBV29-1 with TRBJ1-1; the D gene is possibly TRBD1 (5 bases). V gave up 3 bases and J gave up 1 base, with 12 bases separating them. CDR1 is SQVTM, CDR2 ANQGSEA, per germline. CDR3 length: 14 amino acids. CDR3 loop: CSVDRGTANTEAFF. The CDR3 coding sequence is TGCAGCGTTGACCGCGGGACTGCGAACACTGAAGCTTTCTTT.

Concerning this clonotype itself: Its ends do not fully match the called genes, so a read error is possible. The chain combines TRBV6-6 with TRBJ2-7; D may be TRBD1 (5 bases). CDR1 and CDR2 (germline): MNHNY, SVGAGI (reference sequence). This CDR3 region has 13 residues. The CDR3, as DNA: TGTGCCAGCAGTTTTGACAGAACCTACGAGCAGGACTTC. This codes for CASSFDRTYEQDF.

The J gene is TRBJ1-2, the V gene TRBV29-1; possible D gene TRBD1, 6 bases. The V end lost 4 bases, the J end lost 6 bases, and 12 bases lay between the germline ends. Germline V lookup: CDR1 SQVTM, CDR2 ANQGSEA. This CDR3 region has 12 residues. The DNA for the CDR3 is TGCAGCGTTGCCGGGACACGGGATGGCTACACCTTC. It codes for CSVAGTRDGYTF.

The chain uses TRBV12-3 or TRBV12-4 and TRBJ2-2; D unclear. V dropped 3 bases and J dropped 1 base, with 9 bases sitting between them. The CDR3 spans 15 residues. This CDR3 is CASSFYWGNTGELFF. CDR3 nucleotides: TGTGCCAGCAGTTTTTATTGGGGGAACACCGGGGAGCTGTTTTTT.

A remark on this clonotype: A clone one base away is much larger, so this may be a read error. This sequence joins TRBV5-5 and TRBJ2-3; unclear D gene. This CDR3 region has 12 residues. Germline lookup yields CDR1 SGHKS and CDR2 YYEKEE (reference sequence). The DNA for the CDR3 is TGTCCCAGCAGCCAAGATACAGATACGCAGTATTTT. Residues: CPSSQDTDTQYF.

Only a few counts were recorded for this clonotype. The rearrangement joins TRBV20-1 to TRBJ1-5; TRBD1 aligns across 9 bases. CDR1 and CDR2 from the germline V gene are DFQATT and SNEGSKA (reference sequence). V was pared by 6 bases and J by 5 bases, with 8 bases of the junction left unmatched. The CDR3 totals 14 residues. The DNA for the CDR3 is TGCAGTGCGCCACAGGGGGCCGGGGATCAGCCCCAGCATTTT. Translated: CSAPQGAGDQPQHF.

This clonotype was seen more than once but under ten times. This chain joins TRBV15 and TRBJ2-2; 13 bases fit TRBD2. This CDR3 is 18 amino acids long. V was pared by 5 bases and J by 3 bases, with 9 bases of the junction left unmatched. The germline CDR1 and CDR2 sequences are LNHNV and YYDKDF (reference sequence). The CDR3 region has the DNA TGTGCCACCAGCTCAGGACTAGCGGGGGCTGAGGACACCGGGGAGCTGTTTTTT. Translation gives CATSSGLAGAEDTGELFF.

The V call is TRBV27, the J call TRBJ2-1; TRBD2 aligns across 8 bases. In germline, CDR1 is MNHEY, CDR2 SMNVEV (reference sequence). J gave up 8 bases and V 2 bases, and 11 bases lay outside the gene matches. CDR3 size: 16 residues. The DNA for the CDR3 is TGTGCCAGCAGTTTAAAACCCGGGGGGGCCAGGGATGAGCAGTTCTTC. This codes for CASSLKPGGARDEQFF.

In this sample, this clonotype turned up many times. V usage is TRBV29-1 and J usage is TRBJ1-2; no clear D gene. Germline V gives CDR1 SQVTM, CDR2 ANQGSEA. CDR3 size: 11 residues. V dropped 6 bases and J dropped 5 bases, with 10 bases sitting between them. Here the CDR3 DNA reads TGCAGCGTGAAGACGGGATATGGCTACACCTTC. Residues: CSVKTGYGYTF.

In this sample, this clonotype turned up a few times. The genes are TRBV6-5 and TRBJ2-7; weak D call: TRBD1 (5 bases). The CDR3 length is 13 residues. V shed 2 bases and J shed 1 base, with 6 bases lying between them. Germline assignment: CDR1 MNHEY and CDR2 SVGAGI. For the CDR3, the DNA is TGTGCCAGCAGTTACCCAGGGTCCTACGAGCAGTACTTC. It encodes CASSYPGSYEQYF.

V is TRBV4-1 and J is TRBJ2-5; TRBD2 matches at 7 bases. The DNA end is a closer match to TRBJ2-7, so the J assignment may be wrong. The CDR3 consists of 14 residues. Germline-derived CDR1 and CDR2 are MGHRA and YSYEKL. The CDR3 sequence: CASSHGLDSHEQYF. The CDR3 region has the DNA TGCGCCAGCAGCCACGGACTAGATTCACACGAGCAGTACTTC.

The rearrangement uses TRBV27 and TRBJ1-1; TRBD1 agrees at 7 bases. V lost 4 bases to trimming and J lost 7 bases; unmatched junction nucleotides: 6. This CDR3 spans 13 amino acids. Germline values: CDR1 MNHEY, CDR2 SMNVEV (reference sequence). For the CDR3, the DNA is TGTGCCAGCAGTTCTGGACGGACAGGTGAAGCTTTCTTT. This gives the protein CASSSGRTGEAFF.

The chain joins TRBV15 to TRBJ2-3; no reliable D call. Trimming removed 1 base at V and 1 base at J, with 9 bases between. The CDR3 contains 15 residues. Per germline, CDR1 LNHNV and CDR2 YYDKDF (reference sequence). CDR3 nucleotides: TGTGCCACCAGCAGAGCGAATTTTGGCACAGATACGCAGTATTTT. Its translation is CATSRANFGTDTQYF.

The chain combines TRBV6-5 with TRBJ1-2, with D possibly matching TRBD1 (6 bases). The CDR3 is 15 amino acids. Germline assignment: CDR1 MNHEY and CDR2 SVGAGI. Trimming removed 6 bases from V and 2 bases from J, with 16 bases in between. For the CDR3, the DNA is TGTGCCAGCAGCCCCACAGGGCGGGGAAACTATGGCTACACCTTC. Translating gives CASSPTGRGNYGYTF.

This sequence joins TRBV6-6 and TRBJ1-5; D may be TRBD1 (5 bases). There are 14 residues in the CDR3. V gave up 6 bases and J gave up 5 bases, with 14 bases separating them. Germline V gene lookup returns CDR1 MNHNY and CDR2 SVGAGI (reference sequence). The CDR3: CASSGGGFDQPQHF. Written as DNA, the CDR3 is TGTGCCAGCAGCGGTGGGGGGTTCGATCAGCCCCAGCATTTT.

The V gene is TRBV27, the J gene TRBJ2-1, with 9 bases that match TRBD1. The germline gives CDR1 MNHEY, CDR2 SMNVEV (reference sequence). The CDR3 is 15 residues long. Losses at the gene ends were 5 bases for V and 6 bases for J; bases not matched to a gene: 8. The CDR3 region has the DNA TGTGCCAGCAGTCCGAGACAGGGGGTTGGCAATGAGCAGTTCTTC. It is translated as CASSPRQGVGNEQFF.

This clonotype was counted many times. This rearrangement joins TRBV5-1 to TRBJ2-1; 11 positions match TRBD2. The length of the CDR3 is 16 residues. Germline loops: CDR1 SGHRS, CDR2 YFSETQ. V lost 1 base, J lost 8 bases, and 8 bases stayed unmatched. The CDR3 nucleotides are TGCGCCAGCAGCTTGCCTTATAGCGGGGGGGCGGATGAGCAGTTCTTC. Translated: CASSLPYSGGADEQFF.

A single count supports this clonotype. The gene calls are TRBV11-2 and TRBJ1-1; 10 nucleotides align to TRBD1. The CDR3 consists of 15 residues. Trimming took 5 bases from V and 5 from J; bases not matched to a gene: 8. Looked up from germline, CDR1 is SGHAT and CDR2 is FQNNGV. CDR3: CASSVDRGLRTEAFF. In nucleotides, the CDR3 is TGTGCCAGCAGCGTCGACAGGGGGCTGAGGACTGAAGCTTTCTTT.

This chain uses TRBV10-3 with TRBJ2-2; D is unclear. CDR3 size: 17 residues. The V gene lost 0 bases and the J gene lost 4 bases, with 15 bases spanning the gap. CDR1 and CDR2 from the germline V gene are ENHRY and SYGVKD. For the CDR3, the DNA is TGTGCCATCAGTGAGTCTAGAAAGGGTTTGGTCACCGGGGAGCTGTTTTTT. It specifies CAISESRKGLVTGELFF.

The chain carries TRBV12-3 or TRBV12-4 and TRBJ1-5, with TRBD1 identical over 7 bases. J gave up 2 bases and V 3 bases, and 13 bases lay outside the gene matches. There are 18 residues in the CDR3. CDR3: CASSLVGQAFMGNQPQHF. Written as DNA, the CDR3 is TGTGCCAGCAGTTTGGTCGGACAGGCCTTTATGGGCAATCAGCCCCAGCATTTT.